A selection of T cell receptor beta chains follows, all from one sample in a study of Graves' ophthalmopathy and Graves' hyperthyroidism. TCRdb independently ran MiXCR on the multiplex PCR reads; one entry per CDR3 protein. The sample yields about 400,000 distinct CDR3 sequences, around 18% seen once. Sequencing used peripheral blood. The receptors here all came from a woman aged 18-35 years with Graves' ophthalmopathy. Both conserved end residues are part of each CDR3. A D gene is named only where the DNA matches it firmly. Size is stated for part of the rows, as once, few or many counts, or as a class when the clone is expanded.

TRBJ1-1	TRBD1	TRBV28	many	CASRSDREYTEAFF	TGTGCCAGCAGATCGGACAGGGAGTACACTGAAGCTTTCTTT
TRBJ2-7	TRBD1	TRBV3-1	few	CASSPVQGKSYEQYF	TGTGCCAGCAGCCCGGTACAGGGGAAAAGCTACGAGCAGTACTTC
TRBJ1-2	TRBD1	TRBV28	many	CASSPNFQGDYGYTF	TGTGCCAGCAGTCCGAACTTTCAGGGGGACTATGGCTACACCTTC
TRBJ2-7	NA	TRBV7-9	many	CATTHSSYEQYF	TGTGCCACTACCCACAGCTCCTACGAGCAGTACTTC
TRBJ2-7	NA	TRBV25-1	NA	CASSEYLAHEQYF	TGTGCCAGCAGTGAATATTTGGCTCACGAGCAGTACTTC
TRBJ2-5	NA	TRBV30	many	CAWSEFKETQYF	TGTGCCTGGAGTGAGTTCAAAGAGACCCAGTACTTC
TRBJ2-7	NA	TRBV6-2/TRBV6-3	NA	CASSYSSAPGRNEQYF	TGTGCCAGCAGTTACTCGAGTGCCCCCGGAAGGAACGAGCAGTACTTC
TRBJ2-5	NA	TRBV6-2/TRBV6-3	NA	CASSYSRVKTQYF	TGTGCCAGCAGTTACTCCAGGGTTAAGACCCAGTACTTC
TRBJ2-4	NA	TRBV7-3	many	CASSRDPTGNIQYF	TGTGCCAGCAGCCGTGACCCTACGGGAAACATTCAGTACTTC
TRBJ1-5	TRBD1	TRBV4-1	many	CASSQPGQNNQPQHF	TGCGCCAGCAGCCAACCGGGACAGAACAATCAGCCCCAGCATTTT
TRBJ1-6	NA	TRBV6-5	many	CASSYSGIPVLALHF	TGTGCCAGCAGTTACTCAGGGATACCCGTGTTAGCCCTCCACTTT
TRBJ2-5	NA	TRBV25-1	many	CASSGKEMAAWETQYF	TGTGCCAGCAGTGGGAAGGAAATGGCGGCCTGGGAGACCCAGTACTTC
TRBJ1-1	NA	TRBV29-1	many	CSVERRPNTEAFF	TGCAGCGTTGAAAGACGGCCGAACACTGAAGCTTTCTTT
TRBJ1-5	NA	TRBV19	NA	CASSIGGRNFSNQPQHF	TGTGCCAGTAGTATAGGCGGCAGAAACTTTAGCAATCAGCCCCAGCATTTT
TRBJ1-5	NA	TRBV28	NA	CASSFLLTGGWPQHF	TGTGCCAGCAGTTTTTTGTTGACAGGCGGGTGGCCCCAGCATTTT